These 3 T cell receptor beta chains came from one sample sequenced in a study of T-cell reconstitution after alpha-beta-depleted transplantation in children. Library preparation (for TCRbeta) was performed with unique molecular identifiers. TCRdb re-derived calls from the PCR reads in MiXCR, one entry per CDR3 protein. The sample lists hundreds of thousands of distinct CDR3 sequences; 6.5% to 9% were seen once. This sample comprised PBMCs, mostly from graft donor cells, obtained 180 days after TCRalphabeta/CD19-depleted stem cell transplant. All receptors come from a male patient younger than 18 who had a stem cell transplant for acute lymphoblastic leukemia, so the T cells may come from the graft donor.

This clonotype was seen repeatedly, ten times or more. This chain links TRBV28 with TRBJ2-7; TRBD2 agrees at 10 bases. The CDR3 sequence is 15 residues long. V lost 7 bases to trimming and J lost 6 bases; unmatched junction nucleotides: 12. Germline CDR1 MDHEN, CDR2 SYDVKM. This CDR3 reads CASIRAGGRPGEQYF. CDR3 DNA: TGTGCCAGCATCCGAGCGGGAGGGAGGCCCGGCGAGCAGTACTTC.

At least ten counts were recorded for this clonotype. V is TRBV5-4 and J is TRBJ2-3; 8 bases line up with TRBD1. The germline CDR1 and CDR2 sequences are SGHNT and YYREEE (reference sequence). V was pared by 0 bases and J by 2 bases, with 5 bases of the junction left unmatched. There are 16 residues in the CDR3. In DNA, the CDR3 is TGTGCCAGCAGCTTGGGGACAGGGCTCTCCACAGATACGCAGTATTTT. As protein: CASSLGTGLSTDTQYF.

This clonotype occurred many times. V usage is TRBV7-9 and J usage is TRBJ1-2; no clear D gene. CDR1 is SEHNR and CDR2 is FQNEAQ in the germline V gene (reference sequence). Trimming cost V 1 base and J 4 bases, with 10 bases left between them. This CDR3 spans 14 amino acids. The chain's CDR3 is CASSLVPGIYGYTF. As DNA, the CDR3 is TGTGCCAGCAGCTTAGTACCCGGAATCTATGGCTACACCTTC.